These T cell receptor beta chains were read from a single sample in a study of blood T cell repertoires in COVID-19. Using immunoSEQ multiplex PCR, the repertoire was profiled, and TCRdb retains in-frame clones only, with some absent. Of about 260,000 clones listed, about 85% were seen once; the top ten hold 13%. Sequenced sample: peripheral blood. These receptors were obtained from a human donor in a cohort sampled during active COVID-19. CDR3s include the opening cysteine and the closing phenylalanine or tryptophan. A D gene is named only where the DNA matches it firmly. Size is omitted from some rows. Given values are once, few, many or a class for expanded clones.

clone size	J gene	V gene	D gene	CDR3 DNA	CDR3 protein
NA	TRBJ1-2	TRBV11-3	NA	TGTGCCAGCAGCCCCGTAACGCGGCCTCAATATTATGGCTACACCTTC	CASSPVTRPQYYGYTF
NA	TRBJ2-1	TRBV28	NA	TGTGCCAGCAGATTGCTGACTCACAATGAGCAGTTCTTC	CASRLLTHNEQFF
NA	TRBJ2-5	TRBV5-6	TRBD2	TGTGCCAGCAGCTTACGACTAGCGCGTCTTGAGACCCAGTACTTC	CASSLRLARLETQYF
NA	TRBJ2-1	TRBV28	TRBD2	TGTGCCAGCCCCCCCCCAGCGGGGTCCTCCTACAATGAGCAGTTCTTC	CASPPPAGSSYNEQFF
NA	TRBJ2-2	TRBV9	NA	TGTGCCAGCAGCGAATCGGGAGCGGAAGGGGAGCTGTTTTTT	CASSESGAEGELFF
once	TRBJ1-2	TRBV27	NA	TGTGCCAGCAGTTTACGTCTAGGGGCAGAATATGGCTACACCTTC	CASSLRLGAEYGYTF
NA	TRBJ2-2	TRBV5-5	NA	TGTGCCAGCAGCTTGGGACTTGCCAGCCTGAGCGGGGAGCTGTTTTTT	CASSLGLASLSGELFF
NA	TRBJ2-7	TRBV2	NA	TGTGCCAGCAGGCGGCAGGGTCTCTACGAGCAGTACTTC	CASRRQGLYEQYF
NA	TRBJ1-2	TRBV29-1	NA	TGCAGCGTTGCGGGTGTAACCTATGGCTACACCTTC	CSVAGVTYGYTF
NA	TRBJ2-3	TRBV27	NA	TGTGCCAGCAGTTCTAAATGGACAGATACGCAGTATTTT	CASSSKWTDTQYF
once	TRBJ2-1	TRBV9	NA	TGTGCCAGCAGCGCCACCACATCCTCCTACAATGAGCAGTTCTTC	CASSATTSSYNEQFF
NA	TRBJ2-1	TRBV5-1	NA	TGCGCCAGCAGCTTGGGGCAGGGGTTGCAGTTCTTC	CASSLGQGLQFF
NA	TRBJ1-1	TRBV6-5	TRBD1	TGTGCCAGCAGTCTACAGGGGGGTGAAGCTTTCTTT	CASSLQGGEAFF
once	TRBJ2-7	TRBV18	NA	TGTGCCAGCTCACCACCGGGATTTGGAGGTTCCTACGAGCAGTACTTC	CASSPPGFGGSYEQYF
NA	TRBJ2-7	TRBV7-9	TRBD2	TGTGCCAGCAGCTCCACCGGGACTAGCGGGAGGGCCTGGGGTGATAAGCAGTACTTC	CASSSTGTSGRAWGDKQYF
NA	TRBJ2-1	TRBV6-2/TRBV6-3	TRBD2	TGTGCCAGCAGTTACTCGAGCCTAGCAGGGACTACCCATGAGCAGTTCTTC	CASSYSSLAGTTHEQFF
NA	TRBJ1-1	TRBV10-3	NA	TGTGCCAGCCAGGCGAACACTGAAGCTTTCTTT	CASQANTEAFF
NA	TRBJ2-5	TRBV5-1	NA	TGCGCCAGCAAGAAGGAACAGGAGACCCAGTACTTC	CASKKEQETQYF
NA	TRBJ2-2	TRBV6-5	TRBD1	TGTGCCAGCCGGGGACAGAACAAGAACACCGGGGAGCTGTTTTTT	CASRGQNKNTGELFF
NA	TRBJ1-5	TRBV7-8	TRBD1	TGTGCCAGCACCCCGTTCTTTGGAGACAGGGGGGGTCAGCCCCAGCATTTT	CASTPFFGDRGGQPQHF
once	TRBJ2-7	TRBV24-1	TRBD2	TGTGCCACCAGTGAAGCGGGACGACCCGAGCAGTACTTC	CATSEAGRPEQYF
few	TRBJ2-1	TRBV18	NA	TGTGCCAGCTCGCAGACTAGCTCCTACAATGAGCAGTTCTTC	CASSQTSSYNEQFF
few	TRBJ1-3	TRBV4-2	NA	TGTGCCAGCAGCCGCCGGACAGTAGCAAACACCATATATTTT	CASSRRTVANTIYF
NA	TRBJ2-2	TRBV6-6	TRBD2	TGTGCCAGCAGTAGCGGGGGAAACACCGGGGAGCTGTTTTTT	CASSSGGNTGELFF
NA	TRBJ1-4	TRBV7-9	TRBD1	TGTGCCAGCAGCTGGACAGGAGCGAGGGGGGAAAAACTGTTTTTT	CASSWTGARGEKLFF
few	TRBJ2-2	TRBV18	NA	TGTGCCAGCTCACCATCGAGGAGAGACTCCCCCGGGGAGCTGTTTTTT	CASSPSRRDSPGELFF
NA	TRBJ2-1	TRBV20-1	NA	TGCAGTGCTAGGTTGGAGGAGCAGTTCTTC	CSARLEEQFF
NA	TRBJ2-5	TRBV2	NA	TGTGCCAGCAGCCTACAGCAGTTCCAAGAGACCCAGTACTTC	CASSLQQFQETQYF
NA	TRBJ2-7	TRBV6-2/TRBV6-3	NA	NA	CASSSSGLAGGLNEQYF
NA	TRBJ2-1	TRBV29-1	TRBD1	TGCAGCGTTGCGACAGGGCTACACAATGAGCAGTTCTTC	CSVATGLHNEQFF
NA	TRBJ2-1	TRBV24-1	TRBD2	TGTGCCACCAGTGATCCGGGACTAGCGCGGAATGAGCAGTTCTTC	CATSDPGLARNEQFF
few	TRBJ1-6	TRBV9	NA	TGTGCCAGCAGCCGTTCAGGGGCAGCTAATTCACCCCTCCACTTT	CASSRSGAANSPLHF
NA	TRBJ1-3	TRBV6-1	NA	TGTGCCAGCAGTGAAGCGTGGGGGGGCTCTGGAAACACCATATATTTT	CASSEAWGGSGNTIYF
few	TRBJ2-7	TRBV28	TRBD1	TGTGCCAGCCAGGCTAATTTAGGGACAGGGGTTTTC	CASQANLGTGVF
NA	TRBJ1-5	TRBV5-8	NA	TGTGCCAGCAGCTTGCAGGGCAGTGGCAATCAGCCCCAGCATTTT	CASSLQGSGNQPQHF
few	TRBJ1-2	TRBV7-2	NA	TGTGCCAGCAGCTTATTCCCGGGAGGCATCGACTATGGCTACACCTTC	CASSLFPGGIDYGYTF
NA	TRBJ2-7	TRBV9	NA	TGTGCCAGCAGCACGTCGGGGTACAGGGCCGGCGAGCAGTACTTC	CASSTSGYRAGEQYF
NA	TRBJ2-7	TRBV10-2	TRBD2	TGCGCCAGCTGGCTAGCGGGAGGCTACGAGCAGTACTTC	CASWLAGGYEQYF
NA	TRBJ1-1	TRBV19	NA	TGTGCCAGTAGTATACAGGCGAGGGAGAACACTGAAGCTTTCTTT	CASSIQARENTEAFF
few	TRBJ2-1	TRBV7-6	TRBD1	TGTGCCAGCAGCTTGGGCCTCGGACAGGGGATGAATGAGCAGTTCTTC	CASSLGLGQGMNEQFF
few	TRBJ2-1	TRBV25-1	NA	TGTGCCAGCAGTCACGCGTCCGGGCAGTTCTTC	CASSHASGQFF
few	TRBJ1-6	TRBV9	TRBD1	TGTGCCAGCAGCGTCAGCCCCGGGACAGGGGATTCACCCCTCCACTTT	CASSVSPGTGDSPLHF
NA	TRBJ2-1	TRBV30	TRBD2	TGTGCCTCGAAGGGACTAGCGGGAGGGCCTTGGAATGAGCAGTTCTTC	CASKGLAGGPWNEQFF
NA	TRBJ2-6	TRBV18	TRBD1	TGTGCCAGCTCACCAGGACAGGGGGCGTTTGGGGCCAACGTCCTGACTTTC	CASSPGQGAFGANVLTF
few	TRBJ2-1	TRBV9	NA	TGTGCCAGCAGCGTAGATGGTAGCGGCTACAATGAGCAGTTCTTC	CASSVDGSGYNEQFF
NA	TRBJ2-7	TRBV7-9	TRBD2	TGTGCCAGCAGCTTAACTAGCGGGAACTACGAGCAGTACTTC	CASSLTSGNYEQYF
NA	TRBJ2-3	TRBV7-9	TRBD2	TGTGCCAGCAGCACCCTTCCCGGGACTAGCGCTTTTAGCACAGATACGCAGTATTTT	CASSTLPGTSAFSTDTQYF
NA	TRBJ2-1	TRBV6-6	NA	TGTGCCAGCAGTAACGTACAGGGTTTTGAGCAGTTCTTC	CASSNVQGFEQFF
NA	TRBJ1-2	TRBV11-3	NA	TGTGCCAGCAGCTTAGATCGATACAGTGTATCCACCTTC	CASSLDRYSVSTF
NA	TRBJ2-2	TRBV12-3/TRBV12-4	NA	TGTGCCAGCAGCAATACAGGGAAGGGAGAGCTGTTTTTT	CASSNTGKGELFF